What follows are 21 T cell receptor beta chains derived from one specimen sequenced in a study of memory CD4+ T cells and cytomegalovirus serostatus. Sequenced by immunoSEQ multiplex PCR; TCRdb stores in-frame clones only, minus some. In the table there are about 92,000 clones, about 80% of which are singletons. Single viable CD3+CD4+CD8-CD45RO+ cells were sorted as the memory CD4+ T cells. Sequencing was performed on memory CD4+ T cells from blood. The receptors here all came from an adult in good health and CMV-seropositive.

The chain uses TRBV4-1 and TRBJ1-5, with TRBD1 as a possible D gene (6 bases). CDR1 and CDR2 from the germline V gene are MGHRA and YSYEKL. V was shortened by 1 base and J by 3 bases, with 7 bases between the two germline ends. The CDR3 extends over 14 amino acids. CDR3 DNA sequence: TGCGCCAGCAGCCAAGGGACAGACAATCAGCCCCAGCATTTT. Its translation: CASSQGTDNQPQHF.

The chain uses TRBV14 and TRBJ2-5; D not resolved. The CDR3 is 14 amino acids. Germline CDR1 and CDR2: SGHDN and FVKESK. The V end lost 0 bases, the J end lost 1 base, and 6 bases lay between the germline ends. The CDR3, as DNA: TGTGCCAGCAGCCAAGAATACAGCCAAGAGACCCAGTACTTC. Translating gives CASSQEYSQETQYF. Using reference TRBV14 and TRBJ2-5 for the parts outside the CDR3, the full variable domain is EAGVTQFPSHSVIEKGQTVTLRCDPISGHDNLYWYRRVMGKEIKFLLHFVKESKQDESGMPNNRFLAERTGGTYSTLKVQPAELEDSGVYFCASSQEYSQETQYFGPGTRLLVL.

The gene calls are TRBV11-1 and TRBJ2-5; TRBD1 agrees at 7 bases. J lost 1 base, V lost 5 bases, and 10 bases had no gene match. The germline V gene has CDR1 SGHAT and CDR2 FQDESV (reference sequence). The CDR3 has 16 residues. The CDR3 sequence: CASSNPGGSPQETQYF. CDR3 sequence (DNA): TGTGCCAGCAGCAACCCAGGGGGTAGCCCCCAAGAGACCCAGTACTTC.

The V gene is TRBV27, the J gene TRBJ2-1; the D is unclear. The CDR3 is 12 residues long. V was clipped by 2 bases and J by 8 bases, with 7 bases between them. Germline V gives CDR1 MNHEY, CDR2 SMNVEV (reference sequence). The DNA for the CDR3 is TGTGCCAGCAGTTTAAACTGGGATGAGCAGTTCTTC. Protein product: CASSLNWDEQFF.

The rearrangement links TRBV28 to TRBJ2-7; 9 bases agree with TRBD1. V gave up 7 bases and J gave up 3 bases; unmatched junction bases: 10. Germline CDR1 and CDR2: MDHEN and SYDVKM. The CDR3 consists of 15 residues. CDR3 nucleotides: TGTGCCAGCACCGAAGGACAGGGGAACCGCTACGAGCAGTACTTC. Translating gives CASTEGQGNRYEQYF. The variable domain in full, completed from reference TRBV28 and TRBJ2-7, reads DVKVTQSSRYLVKRTGEKVFLECVQDMDHENMFWYRQDPGLGLRLIYFSYDVKMKEKGDIPEGYSVSREKKERFSLILESASTNQTSMYLCASTEGQGNRYEQYFGPGTRLTVT.

The CDR3 spells CASSERYEQFF. CDR3 sequence (DNA): TGTGCCAGCAGTGAACGGTATGAGCAGTTCTTC. The chain carries TRBV2 and TRBJ2-1; no definite D call. Germline CDR1 reads SNHLY; CDR2 reads FYNNEI. CDR3 length: 11 amino acids. V dropped 2 bases and J dropped 8 bases, with 4 bases sitting between them.

In DNA form, the CDR3 reads TGCGCCAGCAGTGGGACTAGCGGCGGTGAGCAGTTCTTC. Encoded protein: CASSGTSGGEQFF. The gene calls are TRBV5-1 and TRBJ2-1; the match to TRBD2 covers 11 bases. Trimming took 5 bases from V and 9 from J; bases not matched to a gene: 4. Germline V gene lookup returns CDR1 SGHRS and CDR2 YFSETQ. The CDR3 sequence is 13 residues long.

This clone was seen only a few times. The rearrangement links TRBV30 to TRBJ2-1; D possibly corresponds to TRBD2 (5 bases). Trimming removed 2 bases from V and 0 bases from J, with 11 bases in between. Germline V gene lookup returns CDR1 GTSNPN and CDR2 SVGIG (reference sequence). The CDR3 has 15 amino acids. DNA of the CDR3: TGTGCCTGGAGTACTCGAGGGAGCTCCTACAATGAGCAGTTCTTC. It is translated as CAWSTRGSSYNEQFF. Filled out from reference TRBV30 and TRBJ2-1, the complete variable domain reads SQTIHQWPATLVQPVGSPLSLECTVEGTSNPNLYWYRQAAGRGLQLLFYSVGIGQISSEVPQNLSASRPQDRQFILSSKKLLLSDSGFYLCAWSTRGSSYNEQFFGPGTRLTVL.

This chain links TRBV5-6 with TRBJ2-3, with D perhaps matching TRBD2 (7 bases). The V end was cut by 0 bases, the J end by 0 bases, with 11 bases between. The CDR3 length is 16 residues. Germline CDR1 is SGHDT and CDR2 is YYEEEE. In nucleotides, the CDR3 is TGTGCCAGCAGCTTGGGGGGGGGCCTGAGCACAGATACGCAGTATTTT. Protein product: CASSLGGGLSTDTQYF.

The chain carries TRBV28 and TRBJ1-4; D not certain. The CDR3 has 12 amino acids. The V and J ends lost 5 bases and 6 bases respectively, with 7 bases between them. Germline-derived CDR1 and CDR2 are MDHEN and SYDVKM. The CDR3 reads CASSEGHEKLFF. The CDR3 region has the DNA TGTGCCAGCAGTGAAGGCCATGAAAAACTGTTTTTT.

CDR3 sequence reads: CASSRKYEQYF. CDR3 coding DNA: TGTGCCAGCAGCCGGAAATACGAGCAGTACTTC. The chain joins TRBV28 to TRBJ2-7; D is undetermined. The CDR3 covers 11 residues. Trimming took 6 bases from V and 4 from J, leaving 7 bases between them. Germline V lookup: CDR1 MDHEN, CDR2 SYDVKM.

This chain joins TRBV7-3 and TRBJ2-1; 7 nucleotides align to TRBD2. Trimming removed 1 base from V and 2 bases from J; junction bases left unmatched: 5. The germline gives CDR1 SGHTA, CDR2 FQGTGA. The CDR3 extends over 16 amino acids. CDR3 residues: CASSLKGGSPYNEQFF. CDR3 DNA: TGTGCCAGCAGCTTAAAAGGCGGGAGCCCCTACAATGAGCAGTTCTTC. Complete variable domain (other parts from reference TRBV7-3 and TRBJ2-1): GAGVSQTPSNKVTEKGKYVELRCDPISGHTALYWYRQSLGQGPEFLIYFQGTGAADDSGLPNDRFFAVRPEGSVSTLKIQRTERGDSAVYLCASSLKGGSPYNEQFFGPGTRLTVL.

The V and J genes are TRBV9 and TRBJ2-3, with D unclear. V lost 4 bases, J lost 5 bases, and 17 bases lay in between. Germline V gene lookup returns CDR1 SGDLS and CDR2 YYNGEE. This CDR3 has 15 amino acids. The CDR3 region is CASSLFGQVGDTQYF. In nucleotides, the CDR3 is TGTGCCAGCAGCCTCTTCGGGCAGGTAGGAGATACGCAGTATTTT.

This chain uses TRBV6-1 with TRBJ2-5, with D tentatively TRBD2 (7 bases). The CDR3 totals 14 residues. In germline, CDR1 is MNHNS, CDR2 SASEGT. V was cut by 7 bases and J by 5 bases, with 17 bases left in between. The DNA for the CDR3 is TGTGCCAGCAAGAGGGGGGGAGTGGGGGAGACCCAGTACTTC. Translating gives CASKRGGVGETQYF.

The chain uses TRBV5-1 and TRBJ1-2, with 7 nucleotides matching TRBD1. This CDR3 is 13 amino acids long. The germline V gene has CDR1 SGHRS and CDR2 YFSETQ. The ends lost 0 bases at V and 7 bases at J; junction bases unmatched: 3. CDR3 loop: CASSLEGGGGYTF. CDR3 DNA: TGCGCCAGCAGCTTGGAAGGGGGCGGTGGCTACACCTTC.

This clone occurred a few times. V gene TRBV28 combines with J gene TRBJ1-3; the D gene is possibly TRBD1 (5 bases). This CDR3 contains 13 residues. Germline lookup yields CDR1 MDHEN and CDR2 SYDVKM. V was trimmed by 8 bases and J by 2 bases, leaving 10 bases between them. Written as DNA, the CDR3 is TGTGCCAGCGTCGACAGTGCTGGAAACACCATATATTTT. Its protein is CASVDSAGNTIYF.

This clone was recorded at least ten times. V gene TRBV2 combines with J gene TRBJ1-5; no clear D gene. V lost 6 bases to trimming and J lost 0 bases, with 12 bases between them. CDR3 length: 15 amino acids. Germline values: CDR1 SNHLY, CDR2 FYNNEI. This CDR3 is CASSGQVNSNQPQHF. CDR3 in DNA: TGTGCCAGCAGCGGGCAGGTAAATAGCAATCAGCCCCAGCATTTT. The variable domain in full, completed from reference TRBV2 and TRBJ1-5, reads EPEVTQTPSHQVTQMGQEVILRCVPISNHLYFYWYRQILGQKVEFLVSFYNNEISEKSEIFDDQFSVERPDGSNFTLKIRSTKLEDSAMYFCASSGQVNSNQPQHFGDGTRLSIL.

The V gene is TRBV10-1, the J gene TRBJ2-3; 7 bases are a match to TRBD2. Germline assignment: CDR1 WNHNN and CDR2 SYGVQD (reference sequence). V was pared by 6 bases and J by 2 bases, with 8 bases of the junction left unmatched. The CDR3 is 15 amino acids. The CDR3 nucleotides are TGCGCCAGCAGCCCTAGCGGCCACTCCACAGATACGCAGTATTTT. Amino acid sequence: CASSPSGHSTDTQYF.

This clone was seen a single time. The chain employs TRBV28 and TRBJ2-1; D call uncertain. Germline V gene lookup returns CDR1 MDHEN and CDR2 SYDVKM. The CDR3 spans 13 residues. Between the trimmed V and J ends, which lost 2 bases and 6 bases, there was a span of 8 bases. CDR3 sequence: CASSLGLGNEQFF. The CDR3 coding sequence is TGTGCCAGCAGTTTAGGGCTAGGCAATGAGCAGTTCTTC.

The chain is built from TRBV2 and TRBJ2-7; perhaps TRBD2 as D (5 bases). This CDR3 comprises 13 residues. Germline V gene data show CDR1 as SNHLY and CDR2 as FYNNEI. V was cut by 5 bases and J by 2 bases, with 10 bases left in between. Here the CDR3 DNA reads TGTGCCAGCAGTTCCGGGATGACCTACGAGCAGTACTTC. Translated, it gives CASSSGMTYEQYF.

The chain uses TRBV2 and TRBJ1-5; 8 bases are a match to TRBD1. The CDR3 spans 17 residues. J gave up 3 bases and V 6 bases, and 13 bases lay outside the gene matches. The germline V gene has CDR1 SNHLY and CDR2 FYNNEI. The CDR3 protein is CASSGWGQVFSNQPQHF. The CDR3 nucleotides read TGTGCCAGCAGCGGTTGGGGACAGGTTTTTTCCAATCAGCCCCAGCATTTT.